This T cell receptor beta chain was recorded in a study of blood T cell repertoires in COVID-19. The cohort comprised adults aged roughly 18 to 100 years residing in 24 US areas. Membership in each cohort depended on participant-reported clinical history. The method was immunoSEQ multiplex PCR; TCRdb's version includes in-frame clones alone and lacks a portion of them. The table lists a few hundred thousand clones, 75% to 90% of them singletons, with 0.95% to 1.5% in the top ten. The germline gives CDR1 GTSNPN, CDR2 SVGIG (reference sequence). This CDR3 region has 13 residues. After removal of 1 base from V and 11 bases from J, the junction contained 8 bases not matched to a gene.

This TCR derives from a man aged 25 to 40 who had recovered from COVID-19. Sequences were obtained from PBMCs or T cells enriched from blood (not recorded which). The V gene is TRBV30, the J gene TRBJ1-1; 9 bases are shared with TRBD1. The CDR3, as DNA: TGTGCCTGGAGTGCTGGGACAGGGTATAGGGCTTTCTTT. It encodes CAWSAGTGYRAFF.